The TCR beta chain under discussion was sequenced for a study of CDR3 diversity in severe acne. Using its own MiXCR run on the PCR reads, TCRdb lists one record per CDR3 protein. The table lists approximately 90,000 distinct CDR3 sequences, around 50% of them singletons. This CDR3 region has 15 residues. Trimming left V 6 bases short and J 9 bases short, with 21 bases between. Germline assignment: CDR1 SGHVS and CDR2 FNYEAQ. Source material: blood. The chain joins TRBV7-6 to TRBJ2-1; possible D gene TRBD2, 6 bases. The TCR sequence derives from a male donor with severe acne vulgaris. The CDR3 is CASRKSRGMNTEQFF. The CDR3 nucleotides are TGTGCCAGCAGGAAAAGCCGGGGGATGAACACTGAGCAGTTCTTC.